Below, 28 T cell receptor beta chains from the same sample are listed, as sequenced in a study of cytomegalovirus exposure and HLA in healthy donors. Both 60 Vbeta primers and 13 Jbeta primers went into the PCR. Sequencing was performed with immunoSEQ multiplex PCR; in TCRdb, only in-frame clones are kept and a portion is missing. The sample consists of 100,000 to 140,000 clones, 73% of them appearing once. Source material: PBMCs. The receptors were sampled from a young man in good health and CMV-seronegative.

The V and J genes are TRBV18 and TRBJ1-4; 12 bases are a match to TRBD1. With V trimmed by 1 base and J by 4 bases, 10 bases remained unmatched. The germline CDR1 and CDR2 sequences are KGHSH and LQKENI. The CDR3 sequence is 19 residues long. The CDR3 coding sequence is TGTGCCAGCTCACCACGACTAGTCGGGACAGGGGGCCTTAATGAAAAACTGTTTTTT. Its translation is CASSPRLVGTGGLNEKLFF.

V is TRBV5-1 and J is TRBJ1-2; 9 positions agree with TRBD1. Germline lookup yields CDR1 SGHRS and CDR2 YFSETQ. This CDR3 has 17 residues. Germline trimming cut 4 bases from V and 2 bases from J; bases unmatched to any gene: 12. CDR3 coding DNA: TGCGCCAGCAGCCAAACGGGACAGGGATACTTGAACTATGGCTACACCTTC. Encoded protein: CASSQTGQGYLNYGYTF.

This rearrangement joins TRBV5-6 to TRBJ2-7; perhaps TRBD1 as D (6 bases). CDR1 and CDR2 (germline): SGHDT, YYEEEE. Trimming stripped 3 bases from V and 4 bases from J, with 8 bases between. CDR3 length equals 12 residues. The CDR3 sequence: CASSYGQYEQYF. The CDR3 bases are TGTGCCAGCAGCTACGGACAGTACGAGCAGTACTTC.

This clone was found once. The chain employs TRBV5-4 and TRBJ2-1, with D possibly being TRBD2 (6 bases). Germline CDR1 is SGHNT and CDR2 is YYREEE (reference sequence). V dropped 0 bases and J dropped 3 bases, with 10 bases sitting between them. CDR3 length: 15 amino acids. DNA of the CDR3: TGTGCCAGCAGCTTGGGACTAGGGGTCTACAATGAGCAGTTCTTC. This encodes CASSLGLGVYNEQFF.

This clone has just a few counts. Other DNA sequences within the sample encode an identical CDR3. This sequence joins TRBV4-1 and TRBJ1-5; 8 bases map to TRBD1. The germline V gene encodes CDR1 MGHRA and CDR2 YSYEKL. Trimming removed 0 bases from V and 6 bases from J; junction bases left unmatched: 1. The CDR3 is 14 amino acids. The CDR3 is CASSQDRGRQPQHF. CDR3 nucleotides: TGCGCCAGCAGCCAAGACAGGGGGCGTCAGCCCCAGCATTTT.

The V and J genes are TRBV6-1 and TRBJ2-5, with TRBD1 identical over 8 bases. Losses at the gene ends were 4 bases for V and 5 bases for J; bases not matched to a gene: 6. Germline V gene sequence: CDR1 MNHNS, CDR2 SASEGT. This CDR3 contains 14 residues. This CDR3 is CASSAPGGAETQYF. CDR3 bases: TGTGCCAGCAGTGCTCCAGGGGGCGCTGAGACCCAGTACTTC.

The chain has TRBV6-6 and TRBJ1-6; D gene unclear. The CDR3 is 13 amino acids. CDR1 MNHNY and CDR2 SVGAGI come from the germline V gene (reference sequence). Trimming left V 0 bases short and J 9 bases short, with 6 bases between. In nucleotides, the CDR3 is TGTGCCAGCAGTTACTCGCCTAGTTCACCCCTCCACTTT. Its translation is CASSYSPSSPLHF.

This rearrangement joins TRBV7-8 to TRBJ1-5; tentatively, D is TRBD1 (5 bases). The CDR3 length is 16 residues. Germline-derived CDR1 and CDR2 are SGHVS and FQNEAQ. V was pared by 5 bases and J by 6 bases, with 20 bases between. The CDR3 loop reads CASSPRDPGGRQPQHF. The CDR3 DNA follows: TGTGCCAGCAGCCCCCGGGACCCTGGAGGGCGTCAGCCCCAGCATTTT.

The CDR3 DNA follows: TGTGCCAGTAGTATAATCCGGGGGTTCTCCTACGAGCAGTACTTC. Translation: CASSIIRGFSYEQYF. J is TRBJ2-7 and V is TRBV19; D might be TRBD2 (6 bases). Between the trimmed V and J ends, which lost 2 bases and 0 bases, there was a span of 11 bases. Germline-derived CDR1 and CDR2 are LNHDA and SQIVND (reference sequence). The CDR3 consists of 15 residues.

V gene TRBV5-1 combines with J gene TRBJ2-7; 7 bases fit TRBD1. The CDR3 totals 14 residues. Looked up from germline, CDR1 is SGHRS and CDR2 is YFSETQ. V shed 1 base and J 2 bases; nucleotides not matched to a gene: 3. CDR3 nucleotide sequence: TGCGCCAGCAGCTTGACAGGGGACCCCTACGAGCAGTACTTC. Protein: CASSLTGDPYEQYF.

V gene TRBV7-9 combines with J gene TRBJ1-2; 7 bases line up with TRBD1. Germline CDR1 reads SEHNR; CDR2 reads FQNEAQ (reference sequence). The CDR3 has 16 residues. Trimming removed 5 bases from V and 0 bases from J; junction bases left unmatched: 9. The CDR3 protein is CASSGRTGQANYGYTF. In DNA, the CDR3 is TGTGCCAGCAGCGGGCGGACAGGCCAAGCTAACTATGGCTACACCTTC.

V is TRBV28 and J is TRBJ1-4; 9 nucleotides match TRBD1. Trimming at V came to 5 bases and at J to 3 bases, leaving 4 bases not matched to a gene. Germline V gives CDR1 MDHEN, CDR2 SYDVKM. The CDR3 length is 15 residues. The CDR3 DNA follows: TGTGCCAGCAGTGCCGGACAGGGGCCTAATGAAAAACTGTTTTTT. Encoded protein: CASSAGQGPNEKLFF.

The rearrangement joins TRBV5-3 to TRBJ2-3; a possible D gene is TRBD2 (6 bases). TRBV5-3 qualifies as an ORF whose function is uncertain. This CDR3 comprises 15 residues. V lost 1 base to trimming and J lost 2 bases, with 11 bases between them. The CDR3 bases are TGTGCCAGAAGCTTGAGGACGGGGGTCACAGATACGCAGTATTTT. Amino acid sequence: CARSLRTGVTDTQYF.

The J gene is TRBJ2-1, the V gene TRBV6-1, with D possibly being TRBD2 (5 bases). V was pared by 10 bases and J by 0 bases, with 16 bases between. Germline V gene lookup returns CDR1 MNHNS and CDR2 SASEGT. This CDR3 is 15 amino acids long. The CDR3 reads CATLPGVSSYNEQFF. The CDR3 coding sequence is TGTGCCACCCTCCCCGGGGTTAGCTCCTACAATGAGCAGTTCTTC.

This chain joins TRBV27 and TRBJ1-1; TRBD1 might be the D (6 bases). The CDR3 consists of 15 residues. V was shortened by 2 bases and J by 3 bases, with 13 bases between the two germline ends. Germline CDR1 is MNHEY and CDR2 is SMNVEV (reference sequence). The DNA for the CDR3 is TGTGCCAGCAGTTTACCGACAGGTTTTGACACTGAAGCTTTCTTT. Translation gives CASSLPTGFDTEAFF.

J is TRBJ2-7 and V is TRBV7-8, with D possibly TRBD2 on 5 matching bases. CDR1 is SGHVS and CDR2 is FQNEAQ in the germline V gene. The CDR3 covers 11 residues. Trimming pared 6 bases from V and 4 bases from J, leaving 7 bases between. The CDR3 sequence: CASSRGYEQYF. CDR3 DNA sequence: TGTGCCAGCAGTCGGGGTTACGAGCAGTACTTC.

The chain employs TRBV28 and TRBJ2-1; 11 nucleotides match TRBD2. Germline V gene lookup returns CDR1 MDHEN and CDR2 SYDVKM. This CDR3 has 13 amino acids. The junction had 4 bases not matched to a gene; V was cut back by 6 bases and J by 9 bases. CDR3 bases: TGTGCCAGCAGCGCTAGCGGGAGGCGTGAGCAGTTCTTC. This gives the protein CASSASGRREQFF.

This clone was observed once. The chain has TRBV15 and TRBJ2-3; D may be TRBD2 (6 bases). Germline assignment: CDR1 LNHNV and CDR2 YYDKDF (reference sequence). The CDR3 has 13 residues. V was pared by 7 bases and J by 6 bases, with 14 bases between. The chain's CDR3 is CATTTGDDDTQYF. The CDR3 nucleotides are TGTGCCACCACCACGGGGGATGACGATACGCAGTATTTT.

The genes are TRBV6-6 and TRBJ2-2; 11 bases align to TRBD2. Looked up from germline, CDR1 is MNHNY and CDR2 is SVGAGI (reference sequence). Losses at the gene ends were 6 bases for V and 5 bases for J; bases not matched to a gene: 5. This CDR3 has 15 residues. CDR3 nucleotides: TGTGCCAGCAGCTCCGGGACTAGCGGAACCGGGGAGCTGTTTTTT. Translated, it gives CASSSGTSGTGELFF.

V and J are TRBV19 and TRBJ2-6; tentative D call: TRBD2 (6 bases). The CDR3 has 15 amino acids. Per germline, CDR1 LNHDA and CDR2 SQIVND (reference sequence). V was shortened by 5 bases and J by 5 bases, with 13 bases between the two germline ends. The CDR3 spells CASSFRDFRANVLTF. The CDR3 DNA reads TGTGCCAGTAGTTTCCGGGACTTCCGGGCCAACGTCCTGACTTTC.

This chain joins TRBV2 and TRBJ1-2; 8 bases are shared with TRBD1. The trim removed 6 bases at V and 5 bases at J, leaving 2 bases unmatched. Per germline, CDR1 SNHLY and CDR2 FYNNEI. There are 12 residues in the CDR3. CDR3 in amino acids: CASRQGAYGYTF. Written as DNA, the CDR3 is TGTGCCAGCAGGCAGGGGGCGTATGGCTACACCTTC.

This chain connects TRBV28 to TRBJ1-2; the D gene is possibly TRBD1 (5 bases). V was cut by 3 bases and J by 7 bases, with 9 bases left in between. The germline V gene has CDR1 MDHEN and CDR2 SYDVKM. The CDR3 is 12 amino acids. CDR3 region: CASSFGGGGYTF. The CDR3 region has the DNA TGTGCCAGCAGTTTCGGGGGGGGTGGCTACACCTTC.

There are a few counts of this clone. The gene calls are TRBV6-5 and TRBJ2-1; 11 nucleotides match TRBD2. V lost 6 bases to trimming and J lost 8 bases; unmatched junction nucleotides: 9. CDR1 and CDR2 from the germline V gene are MNHEY and SVGAGI. The CDR3 has 15 residues. The CDR3 coding sequence is TGTGCCAGCAGCCCCGAGGTAGCGGGGGGGGATGAGCAGTTCTTC. The encoded protein is CASSPEVAGGDEQFF.

J is TRBJ1-2 and V is TRBV15, with 8 bases fitting TRBD1. J was trimmed by 5 bases and V by 1 base; bases with no gene match: 6. CDR1 LNHNV and CDR2 YYDKDF come from the germline V gene (reference sequence). The CDR3 totals 15 residues. The CDR3 protein is CATSRGGQGTYGYTF. The CDR3 bases are TGTGCCACCAGCAGAGGTGGACAGGGAACGTATGGCTACACCTTC.

The rearrangement links TRBV28 to TRBJ2-2; D remains ambiguous. V dropped 4 bases and J dropped 4 bases, with 10 bases sitting between them. This CDR3 is built from 14 residues. The germline V gene encodes CDR1 MDHEN and CDR2 SYDVKM. CDR3 residues: CASSSPSGTGELFF. The CDR3 DNA sequence: TGTGCCAGCAGTTCGCCGAGTGGCACCGGGGAGCTGTTTTTT.

The rearrangement joins TRBV5-6 to TRBJ1-2; weak D call: TRBD1 (6 bases). This CDR3 region has 15 residues. V was cut by 4 bases and J by 5 bases, with 18 bases left in between. CDR1 is SGHDT and CDR2 is YYEEEE in the germline V gene. CDR3 nucleotide sequence: TGTGCCAGCAGCCCTCAGATTACAGGGACATATGGCTACACCTTC. Protein product: CASSPQITGTYGYTF.

The rearrangement links TRBV18 to TRBJ2-1; D is perhaps TRBD2 (5 bases). The germline gives CDR1 KGHSH, CDR2 LQKENI. Trimming left V 0 bases short and J 5 bases short, with 8 bases between. This CDR3 has 14 residues. The CDR3 DNA reads as TGTGCCAGCTCACCACCGGTCGGGAACAATGAGCAGTTCTTC. This gives the protein CASSPPVGNNEQFF.

V gene TRBV9 combines with J gene TRBJ1-6, with TRBD1 identical over 7 bases. Germline V gene lookup returns CDR1 SGDLS and CDR2 YYNGEE. V was clipped by 1 base and J by 0 bases; unmatched bases: 16. This CDR3 comprises 21 residues. CDR3 in DNA: TGTGCCAGCAGCGTACGAACTACAGGGGCGGTTACGAGCTCCTATAATTCACCCCTCCACTTT. As protein: CASSVRTTGAVTSSYNSPLHF.